The 27 T cell receptor beta chains below all came from one sample that was sequenced in a study of post-analysis software for immune sequencing data. Overall study findings and caveats: Included in a set of roughly five TRBV segments more frequent in patients than controls were TRBV5-6, TRBV5-1 and TRBV20-1.

Their target antigens are unknown. Presence of unique molecular identifiers characterized the TCR beta cDNA libraries. MiXCR, applied by TCRdb to the PCR reads, yields one record per CDR3 protein. The sample includes hundreds of thousands of distinct CDR3 sequences, approximately 60% of them seen just once. Sequences were obtained from blood. All receptors derive from a girl aged 2 to 9 with multiple sclerosis.

This clonotype was seen only a few times. The chain uses TRBV6-2 or TRBV6-3 and TRBJ1-2; a weak D match, TRBD1 (5 bases). Germline values: CDR1 MNHEY, CDR2 SVGEGT. This CDR3 is built from 14 residues. V lost 6 bases and J lost 4, with 15 bases in between. DNA for the CDR3: TGTGCCAGCAGACAAACCGGGACGGTCTATGGCTACACCTTC. As protein: CASRQTGTVYGYTF.

The V gene is TRBV20-1, the J gene TRBJ2-1; either TRBD1 or TRBD2 may fit D (6 bases each). CDR3 size: 16 residues. Trimming removed 0 bases at V and 5 bases at J, with 17 bases between. Germline V gene lookup returns CDR1 DFQATT and CDR2 SNEGSKA (reference sequence). The DNA for the CDR3 is TGCAGTGCTAGAGATCCACTGGCAGGGGAGGACAATGAGCAGTTCTTC. This gives the protein CSARDPLAGEDNEQFF.

This clonotype was counted only a few times. The genes are TRBV5-1 and TRBJ1-1; D may be TRBD1 (5 bases). Trimming shortened V by 0 bases and J by 1 base, and 10 bases separated the two germline ends. Germline loops: CDR1 SGHRS, CDR2 YFSETQ. This CDR3 region has 15 residues. In nucleotides, the CDR3 is TGCGCCAGCAGCTTGGGTTGGGGGGAGAACACTGAAGCTTTCTTT. It yields the protein CASSLGWGENTEAFF.

The chain recombines TRBV4-2 with TRBJ2-4, with no clear D. Germline V gene data show CDR1 as LGHNA and CDR2 as YNFKEQ. V gave up 3 bases and J gave up 5 bases, with 11 bases separating them. The CDR3 loop spans 14 amino acids. The CDR3 coding sequence is TGTGCCAGCAGCCAGGGGAAACCCGAAAACATTCAGTACTTC. Protein: CASSQGKPENIQYF.

The chain carries TRBV5-1 and TRBJ2-5; no firm D call. The CDR3 covers 14 residues. V was shortened by 0 bases and J by 2 bases, with 8 bases between the two germline ends. CDR1 is SGHRS, CDR2 YFSETQ, per germline. The CDR3 coding sequence is TGCGCCAGCAGCTTGGCCCAGAATCAAGAGACCCAGTACTTC. This gives the protein CASSLAQNQETQYF.

This sequence joins TRBV4-1 and TRBJ1-2; TRBD1 aligns across 7 bases. The CDR3 is made up of 15 amino acids. Germline V gene data show CDR1 as MGHRA and CDR2 as YSYEKL. The V gene end was trimmed by 2 bases and the J gene end by 7 bases; junction bases not matched to a gene: 10. CDR3 DNA: TGCGCCAGCAGCCAACTTGACAGGGATTCGTGTGGCTACACCTTC. Protein: CASSQLDRDSCGYTF.

This chain connects TRBV27 to TRBJ2-1, with D perhaps matching TRBD1 or TRBD2 (5 bases each). V lost 7 bases and J 4 bases, leaving 14 bases between the germline ends. CDR3 size: 14 residues. Germline CDR1 is MNHEY and CDR2 is SMNVEV (reference sequence). CDR3 sequence reads: CASNRGGSYNEQFF. Here the CDR3 DNA reads TGTGCCAGCAACCGGGGCGGGTCTTACAATGAGCAGTTCTTC.

This clonotype has a handful of counts. The rearrangement links TRBV2 to TRBJ1-1; 7 positions agree with TRBD1. This CDR3 contains 14 residues. CDR1 is SNHLY and CDR2 is FYNNEI in the germline V gene. V lost 5 bases and J lost 6; bases outside the gene matches: 9. The CDR3 spells CASSQDREGAEAFF. DNA for the CDR3: TGTGCCAGCAGTCAAGACAGGGAGGGCGCTGAAGCTTTCTTT. Combining the CDR3 with reference TRBV2 and TRBJ1-1 gives the whole variable domain EPEVTQTPSHQVTQMGQEVILRCVPISNHLYFYWYRQILGQKVEFLVSFYNNEISEKSEIFDDQFSVERPDGSNFTLKIRSTKLEDSAMYFCASSQDREGAEAFFGQGTRLTVV.

The V gene is TRBV5-1, the J gene TRBJ1-6; D is undetermined. CDR3 size: 15 residues. The germline V gene has CDR1 SGHRS and CDR2 YFSETQ. V lost 0 bases to trimming and J lost 6 bases, with 10 bases between them. The CDR3 DNA follows: TGCGCCAGCAGCTTGGGTGGAGTCTCTAATTCACCCCTCCACTTT. This sequence encodes CASSLGGVSNSPLHF.

The CDR3, as DNA: TGTGCCAGCAGCTCTACGACAGGGGCGAACACTGAAGCTTTCTTT. The encoded protein is CASSSTTGANTEAFF. The chain uses TRBV11-3 and TRBJ1-1; 8 bases line up with TRBD1. Germline assignment: CDR1 SGHNT and CDR2 YENEEA. V was clipped by 4 bases and J by 1 base; unmatched bases: 5. The CDR3 runs 15 residues.

This clonotype has a handful of counts. The chain couples TRBV2 to TRBJ2-7; D could derive from TRBD1 or TRBD2 (6 bases each). V lost 0 bases to trimming and J lost 5 bases, with 8 bases between them. CDR1 and CDR2 from the germline V gene are SNHLY and FYNNEI. The CDR3 has 13 residues. Here the CDR3 reads CASSEAEGDEQYF. The CDR3 coding sequence is TGTGCCAGCAGTGAAGCGGAGGGGGACGAGCAGTACTTC.

J is TRBJ1-5 and V is TRBV12-3 or TRBV12-4; TRBD1 matches 11 bases. V trimming: 5 bases; J trimming: 3 bases; junction bases outside the gene matches: 6. The CDR3 contains 16 residues. For the CDR3, the DNA is TGTGCCAGCAGTAAAGGACAGGGGGCGATCAATCAGCCCCAGCATTTT. This translates into CASSKGQGAINQPQHF.

V usage is TRBV29-1 and J usage is TRBJ2-6; D call uncertain. Looked up from germline, CDR1 is SQVTM and CDR2 is ANQGSEA. The CDR3 is 14 amino acids. V shed 1 base and J shed 1 base, with 5 bases lying between them. In nucleotides, the CDR3 is TGCAGCGTTGAAGTCCTTTCTGGGGCCAACGTCCTGACTTTC. Encoded protein: CSVEVLSGANVLTF.

V usage is TRBV12-3 or TRBV12-4 and J usage is TRBJ1-5; D unresolved. The CDR3 covers 15 residues. V lost 9 bases to trimming and J lost 0 bases, with 15 bases between them. The DNA for the CDR3 is TGTGCCAGTCGCTTGACGACTAGTAGCAATCAGCCCCAGCATTTT. It translates to CASRLTTSSNQPQHF.

The V and J genes are TRBV7-9 and TRBJ2-1; D uncertain. Germline V lookup: CDR1 SEHNR, CDR2 FQNEAQ (reference sequence). CDR3 length: 13 residues. V lost 6 bases and J lost 3, with 9 bases in between. Here the CDR3 DNA reads TGTGCCAGCAGTTTAATAGGCTACAATGAGCAGTTCTTC. Translating gives CASSLIGYNEQFF. The full variable domain, with the rest looked up from reference TRBV7-9 and TRBJ2-1, is DTGVSQNPRHKITKRGQNVTFRCDPISEHNRLYWYRQTLGQGPEFLTYFQNEAQLEKSRLLSDRFSAERPKGSFSTLEIQRTEQGDSAMYLCASSLIGYNEQFFGPGTRLTVL.

This clonotype was counted once. The V and J genes are TRBV6-5 and TRBJ2-1; TRBD2 matches at 13 bases. The germline V gene encodes CDR1 MNHEY and CDR2 SVGAGI. The junction had 7 bases not matched to a gene; V was cut back by 7 bases and J by 7 bases. The CDR3 length is 15 residues. CDR3 nucleotides: TGTGCCAGCATCCCGACTAGCGGGAGGAAAAATGAGCAGTTCTTC. Its translation is CASIPTSGRKNEQFF.

The rearrangement uses TRBV21-1 and TRBJ2-5; the table's D call TRBD1 went unverified against the DNA. TRBV21-1 is designated a pseudogene. This CDR3 is 13 amino acids long. CDR3 coding DNA: TGTGCCAGCAGCAAAGGCCGGTCGGGGGAGCAGTACTTC. Amino acids: CASSKGRSGEQYF.

The chain recombines TRBV5-1 with TRBJ2-7, with 7 bases matching TRBD1. The CDR3 has 15 amino acids. The ends lost 4 bases at V and 3 bases at J; junction bases unmatched: 10. CDR1 is SGHRS and CDR2 is YFSETQ in the germline V gene. Written as DNA, the CDR3 is TGCGCCAGCAGCGCAGGACAGGACGGGGTCTACGAGCAGTACTTC. This sequence encodes CASSAGQDGVYEQYF.

The V call is TRBV6-6, the J call TRBJ2-5, with TRBD2 as a possible D gene (5 bases). V was pared by 0 bases and J by 11 bases, with 25 bases between. CDR3 length: 17 amino acids. Germline-derived CDR1 and CDR2 are MNHNY and SVGAGI (reference sequence). The CDR3 region has the DNA TGTGCCAGCAGTTACTCGCTCAGGACTTCTCCGGGGAGTGAGCAGTACTTC. Protein: CASSYSLRTSPGSEQYF.

The V and J genes are TRBV12-3 or TRBV12-4 and TRBJ2-7; unclear D gene. Judging by the DNA end, TRBJ2-5 fits better; the J call may be wrong. CDR3 length equals 12 residues. The CDR3 region has the DNA TGTGCCAGCAGGTCTAAGGGAGAGACCCAGTACTTC. Amino acid sequence: CASRSKGETQYF.

The chain combines TRBV20-1 with TRBJ2-2; D might be TRBD1 (5 bases). The V end was cut by 0 bases, the J end by 1 base, with 9 bases between. Germline assignment: CDR1 DFQATT and CDR2 SNEGSKA (reference sequence). This CDR3 has 15 amino acids. The CDR3 DNA follows: TGCAGTGCTAGAGATGACAGTTGGAACACCGGGGAGCTGTTTTTT. Its protein is CSARDDSWNTGELFF.

The chain employs TRBV5-1 and TRBJ1-4, with D maybe TRBD1 (5 bases). Trimming cost V 4 bases and J 0 bases, with 25 bases left between them. The CDR3 contains 20 residues. Germline lookup yields CDR1 SGHRS and CDR2 YFSETQ. The chain's CDR3 is CASSGGSHSGSLATNEKLFF. The CDR3 region has the DNA TGCGCCAGCAGCGGGGGGAGTCACTCAGGGTCTTTGGCAACTAATGAAAAACTGTTTTTT.

This sequence joins TRBV6-5 and TRBJ1-1; D may be TRBD1 (5 bases). Trimming removed 3 bases at V and 3 bases at J, with 11 bases between. Germline V lookup: CDR1 MNHEY, CDR2 SVGAGI. The CDR3 contains 14 residues. For the CDR3, the DNA is TGTGCCAGCAGTTATAGGGAGGGGTACACTGAAGCTTTCTTT. This codes for CASSYREGYTEAFF.

The V call is TRBV7-9, the J call TRBJ2-4, with D possibly matching TRBD2 (5 bases). V shed 5 bases and J shed 2 bases, with 13 bases lying between them. CDR1 SEHNR and CDR2 FQNEAQ come from the germline V gene (reference sequence). This CDR3 contains 15 residues. The CDR3 loop reads CASSEGRDPKNIQYF. CDR3 in DNA: TGTGCCAGCAGCGAGGGTAGAGATCCCAAAAACATTCAGTACTTC.

The chain couples TRBV4-3 to TRBJ1-4, with D possibly TRBD1 on 6 matching bases. Germline V lookup: CDR1 LGHNA, CDR2 YSLEER. CDR3 size: 15 residues. V lost 0 bases to trimming and J lost 8 bases, with 13 bases between them. The CDR3 is CASSQDYGGGEKLFF. CDR3 in DNA: TGCGCCAGCAGCCAAGATTACGGGGGCGGGGAAAAACTGTTTTTT.

The gene calls are TRBV21-1 and TRBJ2-7; the DNA was not used to check the table's D call, TRBD1. TRBV21-1 is shown as a pseudogene. CDR3 size: 17 residues. The CDR3 region is CASSWAKGHESSYEQYF. CDR3 nucleotides: TGTGCCAGCAGCTGGGCGAAGGGACACGAGAGCTCCTACGAGCAGTACTTC.

The chain is built from TRBV20-1 and TRBJ1-5, with D unclear. Germline CDR1 is DFQATT and CDR2 is SNEGSKA (reference sequence). With 6 bases removed from V and 7 bases from J, the gap between germline ends came to 16 bases. The CDR3 is 13 residues long. The CDR3 reads CSAGRRVGQPQHF. The DNA for the CDR3 is TGCAGTGCGGGAAGGAGGGTAGGGCAGCCCCAGCATTTT.